Listed below are T cell receptor beta chains from one sample, sequenced in a study of cytomegalovirus exposure and HLA in healthy donors. Using immunoSEQ multiplex PCR, the repertoire was profiled, and TCRdb retains in-frame clones only, with some absent. Of under 200,000 clones in the sample, 80% to 85% are singletons; the top ten hold around 0.97%. Source material: PBMCs. The source of these receptors is a man aged 25 to 40 in good health and CMV-seronegative. The CDR3 runs from the conserved cysteine through the conserved F or W. Fields, in order: V gene, J gene, clone size, D gene, CDR3 protein, CDR3 DNA. The D gene is left open where the match is weak. The listing skips clone size in some rows; elsewhere it reads once, few, many or a size class.

TRBV7-9	TRBJ1-2	-	TRBD1	CAISPGDRGSQGYTF	TGTGCCATCTCGCCGGGGGACAGGGGGAGTCAGGGCTACACCTTC
TRBV4-1	TRBJ1-2	-	-	CASSQVQELYGYTF	TGCGCCAGCAGCCAAGTTCAGGAACTCTATGGCTACACCTTC
TRBV6-1	TRBJ1-5	once	-	CASSSRPQHF	TGTGCCAGCAGTTCTCGGCCCCAGCATTTT
TRBV30	TRBJ2-3	-	TRBD2	CAWRRASGETDTQYF	TGTGCCTGGAGGCGAGCCAGCGGGGAAACAGATACGCAGTATTTT
TRBV7-6	TRBJ2-3	-	-	CASSLPWGGDADTQYF	TGTGCCAGCAGCTTACCATGGGGCGGGGACGCAGATACGCAGTATTTT
TRBV2	TRBJ2-7	few	-	CASSRQESSYEQYF	TGTGCCAGCAGTCGTCAGGAAAGCTCCTACGAGCAGTACTTC
TRBV4-2	TRBJ1-2	-	-	CASSRTGSRLKGYTF	TGTGCCAGCAGCCGAACCGGGAGTCGCCTAAAGGGCTACACCTTC
TRBV30	TRBJ1-1	-	-	CAWTIWGGKNTEAFF	TGTGCCTGGACTATCTGGGGGGGAAAGAACACTGAAGCTTTCTTT
TRBV18	TRBJ2-5	-	TRBD2	CASSPGTSGQETQYF	TGTGCCAGCTCACCCGGGACTAGCGGCCAAGAGACCCAGTACTTC
TRBV28	TRBJ1-5	once	-	CASSPGTATQPQHF	TGTGCCAGCAGTCCTGGGACTGCCACACAGCCCCAGCATTTT
TRBV5-8	TRBJ1-1	-	TRBD1	CASSLGPGGYTEAFF	TGTGCCAGCAGCTTGGGACCAGGGGGGTACACTGAAGCTTTCTTT
TRBV5-6	TRBJ2-1	-	TRBD1	CASSPARGRYNEQFF	TGTGCCAGCAGCCCAGCGAGGGGGCGGTACAATGAGCAGTTCTTC
TRBV2	TRBJ2-7	-	-	CASSERTNEQYF	TGTGCCAGCAGTGAACGAACAAACGAGCAGTACTTC
TRBV11-3	TRBJ2-1	-	-	CASSLGSALLNEQFF	TGTGCCAGCAGCTTAGGATCCGCGCTCCTCAATGAGCAGTTCTTC
TRBV5-1	TRBJ1-6	-	-	CASSLIGRGADSPLHF	TGCGCCAGCAGCTTGATAGGTCGGGGAGCGGATTCACCCCTCCACTTT
TRBV6-5	TRBJ2-5	-	-	CASSRRGLQETQYF	TGTGCCAGCAGTCGCAGGGGCCTCCAAGAGACCCAGTACTTC
TRBV5-4	TRBJ2-1	-	TRBD1	CASSLPGGVNEQFF	TGTGCCAGCAGCTTGCCAGGGGGCGTAAATGAGCAGTTCTTC
TRBV28	TRBJ1-6	-	-	CASSADRFNSPLHF	TGTGCCAGCAGCGCTGACAGGTTTAATTCACCCCTCCACTTT
TRBV18	TRBJ2-3	-	TRBD2	CASSPRGGTDTQYF	TGTGCCAGCTCACCACGGGGGGGGACAGATACGCAGTATTTT
TRBV4-1	TRBJ1-3	once	-	CASSQPTDRPGNTIYF	TGCGCCAGCAGCCAACCCACAGACAGACCAGGAAACACCATATATTTT
TRBV2	TRBJ1-5	-	-	CASSESRQGNQPQHF	TGTGCCAGCAGTGAGAGTAGACAGGGCAATCAGCCCCAGCATTTT
TRBV25-1	TRBJ2-7	-	-	CASSEFGGAFYEQYF	TGTGCCAGCAGTGAATTCGGGGGAGCCTTCTACGAGCAGTACTTC
TRBV25-1	TRBJ1-1	-	-	CASSGRGATEAFF	TGTGCCAGCAGTGGTCGGGGGGCGACTGAAGCTTTCTTT
TRBV30	TRBJ2-5	-	TRBD1	CACLTGGRETQYF	TGTGCCTGCTTGACAGGGGGGAGGGAGACCCAGTACTTC
TRBV7-2	TRBJ2-5	-	TRBD2	CASSLAGRASGKETQYF	TGTGCCAGCAGCTTAGCTGGTAGGGCTAGCGGTAAAGAGACCCAGTACTTC
TRBV4-1	TRBJ2-7	-	TRBD1	CASSLGMGQGRAEQYF	TGCGCCAGCAGTCTTGGTATGGGACAGGGTAGAGCCGAGCAGTACTTC
TRBV7-9	TRBJ2-3	-	-	CASSSRRTDGGDTQYF	TGTGCCAGCAGCTCAAGAAGGACAGACGGAGGAGATACGCAGTATTTT
TRBV5-1	TRBJ2-1	-	TRBD2	CASQLAGGSPYNEQFF	TGCGCCAGCCAGCTTGCGGGGGGAAGTCCGTACAATGAGCAGTTCTTC
TRBV5-1	TRBJ2-7	-	TRBD1	CASSFEGQTYEQYF	TGCGCCAGCAGCTTCGAGGGACAGACGTACGAGCAGTACTTC
TRBV9	TRBJ1-1	-	-	CASSVGGPHTEAFF	TGTGCCAGCAGCGTAGGGGGGCCCCACACTGAAGCTTTCTTT
TRBV6-5	TRBJ2-5	once	-	CASSLDTRVQETQYF	TGTGCCAGCAGTCTGGACACAAGAGTTCAAGAGACCCAGTACTTC
TRBV7-9	TRBJ2-2	-	-	CASSLLPGESGELFF	TGTGCCAGCAGCTTATTGCCCGGGGAATCCGGGGAGCTGTTTTTT
TRBV27	TRBJ2-5	-	-	CASSFRGSKETQYF	TGTGCCAGCAGTTTCCGGGGATCAAAAGAGACCCAGTACTTC
TRBV28	TRBJ2-3	-	-	CASSLRTEDTDTQYF	TGTGCCAGCAGTTTAAGGACAGAGGACACAGATACGCAGTATTTT
TRBV18	TRBJ1-1	-	-	CASSPGGLFTEAFF	TGTGCCAGCTCACCGGGTGGGCTGTTTACTGAAGCTTTCTTT
TRBV6-1	TRBJ1-3	-	TRBD1	CASSEGTGGGNTIYF	TGTGCCAGCAGTGAAGGGACAGGGGGTGGAAACACCATATATTTT
TRBV5-1	TRBJ2-2	-	-	CASNPEGNTGELFF	TGCGCCAGCAACCCCGAGGGTAACACCGGGGAGCTGTTTTTT
TRBV11-3	TRBJ2-3	-	TRBD1	CASSSGTGSTDTQYF	TGTGCCAGCAGCTCCGGGACAGGCAGCACAGATACGCAGTATTTT